The 20 T cell receptor beta chains in this list originate from one sample, sequenced in a study of T cells expressing NK-cell markers (dated by TCRdb to 2020 to 2022). Library prep was done by 5' RACE. The instrument given in TCRdb is Illumina HiSeq 2000. The reads, reprocessed by TCRdb, yield one row per CDR3 protein sequence and no DNA. In this sample's table one finds roughly 430,000 distinct CDR3 sequences. Of the sample, 6% to 8% is held by the ten largest clones. The sequenced sample consisted of blood T cells: a sorted CD56 or NKG2C T cell subset, CD4+ or CD8+ T cells, or bulk PBMC T cells (not recorded which). The source is a woman aged 18 to 75 in good health.

The J gene is TRBJ2-1, the V gene TRBV3-1; the TCRdb D gene call, TRBD2, has no DNA to confirm it. Germline V lookup: CDR1 LGHDT, CDR2 YNNKEL (reference sequence). This CDR3 region has 16 residues. CDR3 region: CASSQEGASGYNEQFF.

The V and J genes are TRBV7-2 and TRBJ2-2; TCRdb lists TRBD1, though no DNA is available to test this call. CDR3 length equals 14 residues. Germline loops: CDR1 SGHTA, CDR2 FQGNSA. The CDR3 is CASSLRTGTGELFF.

The chain employs TRBV18 and TRBJ2-1; the TRBD2 assignment by TCRdb is unverifiable without DNA. Germline lookup yields CDR1 KGHSH and CDR2 LQKENI. CDR3 length equals 17 residues. CDR3 loop: CASSPRLAGGFYNEQFF.

The chain couples TRBV20-1 to TRBJ2-1; TCRdb gives TRBD1 as the D gene, but with no DNA this cannot be confirmed. The CDR3 runs 17 residues. Germline V CDR1 and CDR2: DFQATT, SNEGSKA (reference sequence). CDR3 sequence: CSARDLAGGNLYNEQFF.

The chain recombines TRBV28 with TRBJ1-5; TCRdb designates TRBD1, a call that cannot be tested without DNA. The CDR3 length is 16 residues. The germline CDR1 and CDR2 sequences are MDHEN and SYDVKM. CDR3 in amino acids: CASSPTPPNSNQPQHF.

This chain uses TRBV7-2 with TRBJ2-5; TCRdb returns TRBD1, unconfirmable since there is no DNA. Germline V gives CDR1 SGHTA, CDR2 FQGNSA. The CDR3 is made up of 14 amino acids. CDR3 loop: CASSSGQFQETQYF.

CDR3 sequence reads: CSAPGMQRDTQYF. The chain has TRBV20-1 and TRBJ2-3; the D gene TCRdb calls, TRBD1, cannot be checked with no DNA. The CDR3 consists of 13 residues. CDR1 and CDR2 (germline): DFQATT, SNEGSKA (reference sequence).

The chain carries TRBV9 and TRBJ2-7; TCRdb picks TRBD1, but there is no DNA to check that call. CDR3 length: 17 amino acids. CDR1 is SGDLS and CDR2 is YYNGEE in the germline V gene. The CDR3 loop reads CASSARGADPNPYEQYF.

V usage is TRBV27 and J usage is TRBJ2-5; the TCRdb call, TRBD1, lacks DNA for checking. The CDR3 has 13 residues. Per germline, CDR1 MNHEY and CDR2 SMNVEV (reference sequence). CDR3 amino acids: CASSGDRQETQYF.

This sequence joins TRBV7-2 and TRBJ1-3. In germline, CDR1 is SGHTA, CDR2 FQGNSA. The CDR3 totals 16 residues. CDR3 amino acids: CASSPSVDLSGNTIYF.

The V and J genes are TRBV20-1 and TRBJ1-6; TCRdb's D call of TRBD1 is untestable without DNA. CDR3 length equals 14 residues. Germline CDR1 reads DFQATT; CDR2 reads SNEGSKA (reference sequence). The CDR3 spells CSARTGEVNSPLHF.

The chain has TRBV12-3 or TRBV12-4 and TRBJ2-5. The CDR3 is 13 amino acids. The CDR3 reads CASSLTEAETQYF.

V is TRBV7-8 and J is TRBJ2-5; the D gene TCRdb calls, TRBD1, cannot be checked with no DNA. CDR1 is SGHVS, CDR2 FQNEAQ, per germline. The length of the CDR3 is 14 residues. The CDR3 loop is CASSLRGGEETQYF.

The J gene is TRBJ1-2, the V gene TRBV28; TCRdb selects TRBD1, and the lack of DNA leaves this call unchecked. The CDR3 is made up of 13 amino acids. Germline lookup yields CDR1 MDHEN and CDR2 SYDVKM. CDR3 sequence reads: CASTLGRGRGYTF.

The V gene is TRBV20-1, the J gene TRBJ2-7; TCRdb's D call of TRBD2 is untestable without DNA. CDR3 length: 15 amino acids. Germline CDR1 and CDR2: DFQATT and SNEGSKA (reference sequence). This CDR3 reads CSARDRISGIGEQYF.

The J gene is TRBJ2-1, the V gene TRBV6-5; the TCRdb D gene call, TRBD2, has no DNA to confirm it. CDR1 and CDR2 (germline): MNHEY, SVGAGI. This CDR3 region has 18 residues. CDR3 sequence reads: CASSYSDGTSGRNNEQFF.

The CDR3 here is CATSGNQETQYF. This chain connects TRBV12-3 or TRBV12-4 to TRBJ2-5. The CDR3 runs 12 residues.

This chain links TRBV9 with TRBJ1-1; without DNA, the TCRdb call of TRBD1 cannot be checked. Germline V gene lookup returns CDR1 SGDLS and CDR2 YYNGEE. The CDR3 runs to 15 residues. The CDR3 reads CASTLTGTGSTEAFF.

This chain connects TRBV4-3 to TRBJ2-1; TCRdb proposes TRBD2, but this gene call is untestable without DNA. The CDR3 loop spans 15 amino acids. Looked up from germline, CDR1 is LGHNA and CDR2 is YSLEER. The CDR3 reads CASSQGSGGGNEQFF.

The V gene is TRBV7-8, the J gene TRBJ1-2; absent DNA, TCRdb's TRBD1 call cannot be checked. The CDR3 runs 16 residues. Germline CDR1 and CDR2: SGHVS and FQNEAQ. CDR3: CASSLTGEEVSHGYTF. Combining the CDR3 with reference TRBV7-8 and TRBJ1-2 gives the whole variable domain GAGVSQSPRYKVAKRGQDVALRCDPISGHVSLFWYQQALGQGPEFLTYFQNEAQLDKSGLPSDRFFAERPEGSVSTLKIQRTQQEDSAVYLCASSLTGEEVSHGYTFGSGTRLTVV.